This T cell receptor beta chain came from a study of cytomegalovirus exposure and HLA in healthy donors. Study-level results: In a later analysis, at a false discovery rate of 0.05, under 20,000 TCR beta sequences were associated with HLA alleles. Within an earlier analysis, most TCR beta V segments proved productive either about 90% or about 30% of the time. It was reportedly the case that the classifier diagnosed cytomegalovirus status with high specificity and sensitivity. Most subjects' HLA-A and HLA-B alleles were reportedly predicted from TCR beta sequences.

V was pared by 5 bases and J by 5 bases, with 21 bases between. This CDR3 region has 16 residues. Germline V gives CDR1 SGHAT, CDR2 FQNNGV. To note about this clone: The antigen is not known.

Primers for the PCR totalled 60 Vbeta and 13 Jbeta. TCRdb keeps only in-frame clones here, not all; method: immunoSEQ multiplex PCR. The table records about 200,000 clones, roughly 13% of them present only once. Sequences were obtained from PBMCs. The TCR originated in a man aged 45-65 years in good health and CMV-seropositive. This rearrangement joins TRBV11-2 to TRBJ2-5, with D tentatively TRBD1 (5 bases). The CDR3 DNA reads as TGTGCCAGCAGCATTAGCCTGGGGCTCGTAGTGGAGACCCAGTACTTC. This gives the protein CASSISLGLVVETQYF.